These 27 T cell receptor beta chains came from one sample sequenced in a study of T cell responses to AZD1222 COVID-19 vaccine. Using immunoSEQ multiplex PCR, the repertoire was profiled, and TCRdb retains in-frame clones only, with some absent. Altogether about 110,000 clones are present, approximately 89% being singletons, with the ten largest covering 3.1%. The sample in question was peripheral blood, obtained on day 0 of MenACWY control vaccination. The receptors here all came from an adult in good health.

The V gene is TRBV7-9, the J gene TRBJ2-1; 7 positions match TRBD1. V lost 5 bases and J lost 0; bases outside the gene matches: 7. The CDR3 loop spans 16 amino acids. Per germline, CDR1 SEHNR and CDR2 FQNEAQ (reference sequence). For the CDR3, the DNA is TGTGCCAGCAGCCTGTCCAGGGACAGCTCCTACAATGAGCAGTTCTTC. Translation gives CASSLSRDSSYNEQFF.

The chain is built from TRBV7-2 and TRBJ1-2; 9 bases align to TRBD1. There are 14 residues in the CDR3. Germline V lookup: CDR1 SGHTA, CDR2 FQGNSA. Trimming cost V 4 bases and J 8 bases; bases outside gene matches: 8. The CDR3 is CASSSSQGARGYTF. The CDR3 coding sequence is TGTGCCAGCAGCTCGTCACAGGGGGCGCGGGGCTACACCTTC.

Of note for this clone: The sample has other DNA sequences that encode this CDR3 too. The chain has TRBV19 and TRBJ1-1, with D uncertain. This CDR3 comprises 14 residues. Deletions cut 7 bases from V and 3 bases from J, with 15 bases between. CDR1 and CDR2 from the germline V gene are LNHDA and SQIVND (reference sequence). CDR3: CASTPGGLYTEAFF. For the CDR3, the DNA is TGTGCCAGTACCCCGGGTGGGCTGTACACTGAAGCTTTCTTT.

The rearrangement links TRBV7-2 to TRBJ2-1; possible D gene TRBD2, 6 bases. Trimming shortened V by 3 bases and J by 8 bases, and 17 bases separated the two germline ends. Germline CDR1 is SGHTA and CDR2 is FQGNSA. The CDR3 spans 15 residues. The CDR3 DNA sequence: TGTGCCAGCAGCTTGGGACTGGGGGGATATGATGAGCAGTTCTTC. Encoded protein: CASSLGLGGYDEQFF.

The rearrangement joins TRBV2 to TRBJ1-1, with 10 bases identical to TRBD1. With 6 bases clipped from V and 4 bases from J, the junction kept 11 bases outside the gene matches. Germline CDR1 and CDR2: SNHLY and FYNNEI. CDR3 size: 16 residues. The CDR3 DNA reads as TGTGCCAGCAGCGACAGGGGGCGCAGATTGGGCACTGAAGCTTTCTTT. This codes for CASSDRGRRLGTEAFF.

This clone was observed a few times. The chain carries TRBV10-3 and TRBJ1-2; 9 nucleotides agree with TRBD1. The germline gives CDR1 ENHRY, CDR2 SYGVKD. The CDR3 spans 14 residues. CDR3 coding DNA: TGTGCTAGCATCCCCTCCGGGACAGGGCTGGGCTACACCTTC. Translating gives CASIPSGTGLGYTF.

This clone occurred a few times. The chain is built from TRBV9 and TRBJ2-7; no clear D gene. This CDR3 has 14 amino acids. The germline CDR1 and CDR2 sequences are SGDLS and YYNGEE. With 3 bases removed from V and 0 bases from J, the gap between germline ends came to 10 bases. CDR3 sequence: CASSALVDSYEQYF. CDR3 bases: TGTGCCAGCAGCGCCCTTGTAGACTCCTACGAGCAGTACTTC. Complete variable domain (other parts from reference TRBV9 and TRBJ2-7): DSGVTQTPKHLITATGQRVTLRCSPRSGDLSVYWYQQSLDQGLQFLIQYYNGEERAKGNILERFSAQQFPDLHSELNLSSLELGDSALYFCASSALVDSYEQYFGPGTRLTVT.

The rearrangement links TRBV3-1 (or the pseudogene TRBV3-2) to TRBJ1-4; 7 nucleotides line up with TRBD1. The CDR3 length is 14 residues. The germline V gene has CDR1 LGHDT and CDR2 YNNKEL (reference sequence). After removal of 7 bases from V and 7 bases from J, the junction contained 9 bases not matched to a gene. The CDR3 here is CASTRQGGGEKLFF. DNA of the CDR3: TGTGCCAGCACCCGACAGGGAGGGGGTGAAAAACTGTTTTTT.

The chain is built from TRBV28 and TRBJ1-2; maybe TRBD1 (5 bases). Germline CDR1 reads MDHEN; CDR2 reads SYDVKM. Between the trimmed V and J ends, which lost 2 bases and 2 bases, there was a span of 12 bases. The CDR3 length is 15 residues. The CDR3 sequence: CASSLPGRGNYGYTF. The DNA of the CDR3 is TGTGCCAGCAGTTTACCAGGGAGGGGAAACTATGGCTACACCTTC.

This clone was seen a single time. The chain recombines TRBV5-5 with TRBJ1-6; D is unresolved. The germline V gene has CDR1 SGHKS and CDR2 YYEKEE (reference sequence). V was clipped by 2 bases and J by 4 bases, with 7 bases between them. The CDR3 spans 14 residues. CDR3 coding DNA: TGTGCCAGCAGCTTAGCACAGTATAATTCACCCCTCCACTTT. It codes for CASSLAQYNSPLHF.

The CDR3 sequence is CASTRRLHGYTF. The DNA for the CDR3 is TGTGCCAGTACTCGGAGACTGCATGGCTACACCTTC. The chain combines TRBV19 with TRBJ1-2, with D uncertain. Trimming stripped 7 bases from V and 6 bases from J, with 12 bases between. CDR1 LNHDA and CDR2 SQIVND come from the germline V gene (reference sequence). CDR3 size: 12 residues.

The V call is TRBV2, the J call TRBJ1-2, with TRBD1 as a possible D gene (6 bases). Germline CDR1 SNHLY, CDR2 FYNNEI. V was trimmed by 7 bases and J by 0 bases, leaving 12 bases between them. The CDR3 spans 14 residues. The CDR3, as DNA: TGTGCCAGCACGGACAGACAAGCTAACTATGGCTACACCTTC. This translates into CASTDRQANYGYTF.

The V call is TRBV11-1, the J call TRBJ2-7; 7 bases are a match to TRBD2. This CDR3 comprises 14 residues. J lost 1 base, V lost 4 bases, and 4 bases had no gene match. Germline CDR1 reads SGHAT; CDR2 reads FQDESV (reference sequence). This CDR3 is CASSSWEGSYEQYF. The CDR3, as DNA: TGTGCCAGCAGCTCCTGGGAGGGTTCCTACGAGCAGTACTTC.

V and J are TRBV11-2 and TRBJ1-2; D not resolved. The V gene's germline CDR1 is SGHAT and CDR2 FQNNGV. The CDR3 spans 13 residues. V was pared by 0 bases and J by 10 bases, with 12 bases between. In nucleotides, the CDR3 is TGTGCCAGCAGCTTAGACCAGGACCTCCACTACACCTTC. Protein: CASSLDQDLHYTF.

The genes are TRBV6-5 and TRBJ1-4, with a tentative D call TRBD1 (5 bases). From germline, CDR1 is MNHEY and CDR2 SVGAGI. Trimming took off 4 bases at V and 2 bases at J, with 11 bases between the two ends. This CDR3 has 15 residues. This chain's CDR3 is CASSLEGLTNEKLFF. In DNA, the CDR3 is TGTGCCAGCAGTTTGGAGGGGCTGACTAATGAAAAACTGTTTTTT.

This sequence joins TRBV30 and TRBJ1-6, with D perhaps TRBD1 (6 bases). The germline V gene encodes CDR1 GTSNPN and CDR2 SVGIG (reference sequence). The CDR3 sequence is 13 residues long. Trimming took 7 bases from V and 9 from J, leaving 16 bases between them. The CDR3 nucleotides read TGTGCCTCCTCCCACAGGGCGGGTTCACCCCTCCACTTT. Amino acids: CASSHRAGSPLHF.

This clone was seen a few times. The V call is TRBV5-1, the J call TRBJ2-2; D not resolved. Germline V gives CDR1 SGHRS, CDR2 YFSETQ. Trimming took 2 bases from V and 4 from J, leaving 12 bases between them. CDR3 size: 15 residues. The DNA of the CDR3 is TGCGCCAGCAGCTTCGCTGATGGGCCCACCGGGGAGCTGTTTTTT. Residues: CASSFADGPTGELFF.

The chain carries TRBV5-8 and TRBJ1-2; maybe TRBD1 (6 bases). V gave up 0 bases and J gave up 1 base, with 10 bases separating them. This CDR3 is built from 15 residues. Germline CDR1 SGHTS, CDR2 YDEGEE. In nucleotides, the CDR3 is TGTGCCAGCAGCTTGGGCCAGGGGTATAACTATGGCTACACCTTC. Encoded protein: CASSLGQGYNYGYTF.

The V call is TRBV4-1, the J call TRBJ2-7; a weak D match, TRBD1 (5 bases). Trimming stripped 0 bases from V and 1 base from J, with 10 bases between. From germline, CDR1 is MGHRA and CDR2 YSYEKL. The CDR3 consists of 15 residues. The CDR3 loop is CASSQDAAGSYEQYF. CDR3 coding DNA: TGCGCCAGCAGCCAAGATGCGGCAGGGTCCTACGAGCAGTACTTC.

This clone was observed once. The chain combines TRBV7-2 with TRBJ2-5, with 10 bases matching TRBD2. Germline CDR1 and CDR2: SGHTA and FQGNSA. V was clipped by 3 bases and J by 4 bases; unmatched bases: 8. CDR3 length: 16 residues. CDR3 in DNA: TGTGCCAGCAGCTTGCAAGCGGGGGGGCCGGGAGAGACCCAGTACTTC. It translates to CASSLQAGGPGETQYF.

This chain uses TRBV28 with TRBJ2-3, with 8 positions matching TRBD2. The junction had 5 bases not matched to a gene; V was cut back by 6 bases and J by 3 bases. Germline CDR1 and CDR2: MDHEN and SYDVKM. The CDR3 is 14 residues long. CDR3 amino acids: CASRSAGVTDTQYF. The CDR3 DNA reads TGTGCCAGCAGATCAGCGGGGGTAACAGATACGCAGTATTTT. Looking up the rest from reference TRBV28 and TRBJ2-3 gives the full variable domain: DVKVTQSSRYLVKRTGEKVFLECVQDMDHENMFWYRQDPGLGLRLIYFSYDVKMKEKGDIPEGYSVSREKKERFSLILESASTNQTSMYLCASRSAGVTDTQYFGPGTRLTVL.

This rearrangement joins TRBV2 to TRBJ1-5, with TRBD1 as a possible D gene (5 bases). Germline lookup yields CDR1 SNHLY and CDR2 FYNNEI. The CDR3 has 15 amino acids. V was pared by 5 bases and J by 6 bases, with 17 bases between. This CDR3 reads CASSPPTGGSQPQHF. Written as DNA, the CDR3 is TGTGCCAGCAGTCCCCCAACCGGGGGATCTCAGCCCCAGCATTTT.

V gene TRBV6-5 combines with J gene TRBJ2-7; 9 bases line up with TRBD1. Trimming removed 2 bases from V and 2 bases from J; junction bases left unmatched: 7. Germline CDR1 and CDR2: MNHEY and SVGAGI. The CDR3 is 16 amino acids. CDR3 loop: CASSYRTDRGAYEQYF. As DNA, the CDR3 is TGTGCCAGCAGTTACCGGACGGACAGGGGAGCCTACGAGCAGTACTTC.

To note about this clone: Mismatch with germline at one junction end may stem from a read error. V and J are TRBV28 and TRBJ1-2, with D unclear. The CDR3 spans 13 residues. Germline V lookup: CDR1 MDHEN, CDR2 SYDVKM. The CDR3 protein is CASSFSPLYSYTF. The CDR3 nucleotides are TGTGCCAGCAGTTTTAGTCCGCTCTATAGCTACACCTTC.

This rearrangement joins TRBV7-2 to TRBJ1-2; D is perhaps TRBD1 (5 bases). V dropped 5 bases and J dropped 8 bases, with 18 bases sitting between them. The germline V gene has CDR1 SGHTA and CDR2 FQGNSA. CDR3 length equals 14 residues. In DNA form, the CDR3 reads TGTGCCAGCAGCCCGAGTACAGGAAAAGTCGGCTACACCTTC. This sequence encodes CASSPSTGKVGYTF.

The sample holds one count of this clone. The chain employs TRBV19 and TRBJ1-2; weak D call: TRBD1 (5 bases). Trimming took off 3 bases at V and 8 bases at J, with 19 bases between the two ends. Looked up from germline, CDR1 is LNHDA and CDR2 is SQIVND (reference sequence). The CDR3 runs 15 residues. Written as DNA, the CDR3 is TGTGCCAGTAGTATTCTGGGCCCAGGGACGGGGGGCTACACCTTC. It encodes CASSILGPGTGGYTF.

The chain employs TRBV10-2 and TRBJ1-6; weak D call: TRBD1 (5 bases). The CDR3 extends over 14 amino acids. With 6 bases removed from V and 10 bases from J, the gap between germline ends came to 16 bases. In germline, CDR1 is WSHSY, CDR2 SAAADI. The CDR3 sequence is CASRPGTSESPLHF. CDR3 nucleotide sequence: TGCGCCAGCAGACCCGGGACCTCAGAATCACCCCTCCACTTT.